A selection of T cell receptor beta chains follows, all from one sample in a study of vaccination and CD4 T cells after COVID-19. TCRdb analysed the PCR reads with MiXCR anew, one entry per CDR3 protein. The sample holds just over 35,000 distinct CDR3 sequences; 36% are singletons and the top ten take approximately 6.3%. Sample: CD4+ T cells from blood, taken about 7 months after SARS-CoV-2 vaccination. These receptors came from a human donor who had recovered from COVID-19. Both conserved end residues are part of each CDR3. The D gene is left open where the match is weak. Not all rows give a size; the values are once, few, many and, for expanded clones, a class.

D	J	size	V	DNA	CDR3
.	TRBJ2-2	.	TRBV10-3	TGTGCCATCAGCGGCTCAGCCGGGGAGCTGTTTTTT	CAISGSAGELFF
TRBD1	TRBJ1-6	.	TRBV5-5	TGTGCCAGCAGCTCATCCGGGACAGGGGGGGATTCACCCCTCCACTTT	CASSSSGTGGDSPLHF
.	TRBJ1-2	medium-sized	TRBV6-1	TGTGCCAGCAGTGAAATCGGCGGGGGCTATGGCTACACCTTC	CASSEIGGGYGYTF
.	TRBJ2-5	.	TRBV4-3	TGCGCCAGCAGCCAAGGGGTGGGCGGGTCCCAAGAGACCCAGTACTTC	CASSQGVGGSQETQYF
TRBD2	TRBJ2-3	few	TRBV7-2	TGTGCCAGCAGCTCCCGACTAGCGGGAGGGTTCACAGATACGCAGTATTTT	CASSSRLAGGFTDTQYF
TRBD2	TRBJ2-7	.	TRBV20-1	TGCAGTGCTCGCCTTGTAGCGGGGCTGTCACTAAGCGAGCAGTACTTC	CSARLVAGLSLSEQYF
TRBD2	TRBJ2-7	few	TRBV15	TGTGCCACCAGCAGAGTGGGGAGGGGACTAGCGGGAGGCTCCTACGAGCAGTACTTC	CATSRVGRGLAGGSYEQYF
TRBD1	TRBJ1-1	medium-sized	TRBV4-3	TGCGCCAGCAGCCAAGATTGGGCAGGGGGGAACACTGAAGCTTTCTTT	CASSQDWAGGNTEAFF
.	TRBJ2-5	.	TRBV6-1	TGTGCCAGCAGTCGGGCTGCTCGGGAGACCCAGTACTTC	CASSRAARETQYF
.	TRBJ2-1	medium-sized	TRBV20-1	TGCAGTGCTAAACAAAACTCCGACAATGAGCAGTTCTTC	CSAKQNSDNEQFF
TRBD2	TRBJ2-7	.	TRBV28	TGTGCCAGCAGTTCGGGGACTAGCGGGTCGTACGTCTTCTCCTACGAGCAGTACTTC	CASSSGTSGSYVFSYEQYF
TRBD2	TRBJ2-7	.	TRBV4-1	TGCGCCAGCAGCGGAGGGACTAGTTGGTACGAGCAGTACTTC	CASSGGTSWYEQYF
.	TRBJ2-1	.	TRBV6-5	TGTGCCAGCAGTTACTCACCGGGACTCTACAATGAGCAGTTCTTC	CASSYSPGLYNEQFF
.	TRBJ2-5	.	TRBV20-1	TGCAGTGCTGCCGGTAGCCAAGAGACCCAGTACTTC	CSAAGSQETQYF
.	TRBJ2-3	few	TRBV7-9	TGTGCCAGCAGCTTAGCCTCAGATACGCAGTATTTT	CASSLASDTQYF
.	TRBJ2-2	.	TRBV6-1	TGTGCCAGCAGTCCTCGGGAGACCGGGGAGCTGTTTTTT	CASSPRETGELFF
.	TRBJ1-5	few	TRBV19	TGTGCCAGTAGTGTTGGTTCGTTTACCGTGCCCCAGCATTTT	CASSVGSFTVPQHF
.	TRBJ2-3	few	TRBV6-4	TGTGCCAGCACAGGGACAGGGGGCAACCTCGGACTAGCGGGAGACACAGATACGCAGTATTTT	CASTGTGGNLGLAGDTDTQYF
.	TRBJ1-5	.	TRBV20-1	TGCAGTGCCCGGAGGCAGAATCAGCCCCAGCATTTT	CSARRQNQPQHF
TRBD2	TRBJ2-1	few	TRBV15	TGTGCCACCAGCAGAGAGCGGGAGGCCAATGAGCAGTTCTTC	CATSREREANEQFF
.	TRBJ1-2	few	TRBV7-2	TGTGCCAGCAGCTTAGTCCCAGGGGCGGGAGGCTACACCTTC	CASSLVPGAGGYTF
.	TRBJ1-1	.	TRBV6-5	TGTGCCAGCAGTTACCCCTCGACTCTTCGCGACTCGTCCACTGAAGCTTTCTTT	CASSYPSTLRDSSTEAFF
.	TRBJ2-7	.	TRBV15	TGTGCCACCAGCACAGTACTTGACCGCACCGAGCAGTACTTC	CATSTVLDRTEQYF
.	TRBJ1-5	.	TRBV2	TGTGCCAGCAGCGGTCAGACACTTGGTAATCAGCCCCAGCATTTT	CASSGQTLGNQPQHF